Sequencing of this TCR beta chain was carried out in a study of CD8 T cells in Susac syndrome. From blood CD8+ and CD4+ T cells, the TCR beta chain was sequenced. When the RNA was reverse transcribed, random hexamers were used with an input of roughly 0.45 to 1 ug. Amplification of the TCR beta CDR3 was carried out by immunoSEQ multiplex PCR, which spanned a total of 54 Vbeta and 13 Jbeta segments. MiXCR, applied by TCRdb to the immunoSEQ multiplex PCR reads, yields one record per CDR3 protein. The table records roughly 200,000 distinct CDR3 sequences, under 97% of them present only once. Germline loops: CDR1 SGHRS, CDR2 YFSETQ. The CDR3 extends over 16 amino acids. V shed 4 bases, J shed 0 bases, and the junction held 4 bases outside the gene matches.

This TCR was sampled from a human donor with multiple sclerosis. Sample: CD4+ T cells from PBMCs. The chain uses TRBV5-1 and TRBJ2-4, with 10 bases lining up with TRBD2. CDR3 protein: CASSSGLAVAKNIQYF. As DNA, the CDR3 is TGCGCCAGCAGCAGCGGACTAGCGGTAGCCAAAAACATTCAGTACTTC.